Below, 9 T cell receptor beta chains from the same sample are listed, as sequenced in a study of CD8+ T cells in alopecia areata. Extracted RNA was reverse transcribed, and the resulting cDNA served as sequencing template. Data came from immunoSEQ multiplex PCR; TCRdb stores just in-frame clones and leaves some out. The sample shows over 150,000 clones, 56% of them seen only once. Input material: CD8+ T cells sorted from blood. These receptors were obtained from a human donor in good health.

The genes are TRBV6-5 and TRBJ1-6, with TRBD1 as a possible D gene (6 bases). CDR1 MNHEY and CDR2 SVGAGI come from the germline V gene. V was clipped by 2 bases and J by 10 bases, with 9 bases between them. The CDR3 length is 13 residues. The DNA for the CDR3 is TGTGCCAGCAGTTACGTCGGGGGCTCACCCCTCCACTTT. Its translation: CASSYVGGSPLHF.

There are a few counts of this clone. The chain combines TRBV7-9 with TRBJ1-4; D uncertain. The CDR3 length is 14 residues. V lost 3 bases to trimming and J lost 6 bases, with 11 bases between them. Germline lookup yields CDR1 SEHNR and CDR2 FQNEAQ (reference sequence). CDR3 bases: TGTGCCAGCAGCTTGTCTCTAGGTGATGAAAAACTGTTTTTT. It specifies CASSLSLGDEKLFF.

This clone has just a few counts. The rearrangement uses TRBV29-1 and TRBJ1-2; possible D gene TRBD1, 5 bases. The germline gives CDR1 SQVTM, CDR2 ANQGSEA. The CDR3 consists of 12 residues. Trimming stripped 3 bases from V and 4 bases from J, with 9 bases between. CDR3: CSVDDQGYGYTF. Written as DNA, the CDR3 is TGCAGCGTTGATGACCAGGGCTATGGCTACACCTTC.

This chain connects TRBV9 to TRBJ2-7, with D tentatively TRBD1 (5 bases). Trimming stripped 0 bases from V and 1 base from J, with 8 bases between. Germline V gene sequence: CDR1 SGDLS, CDR2 YYNGEE. The CDR3 runs to 14 residues. CDR3 region: CASSVVDSSYEQYF. Written as DNA, the CDR3 is TGTGCCAGCAGCGTAGTCGACAGTTCCTACGAGCAGTACTTC. The entire variable domain, with the rest obtained from reference TRBV9 and TRBJ2-7, is as follows: DSGVTQTPKHLITATGQRVTLRCSPRSGDLSVYWYQQSLDQGLQFLIQYYNGEERAKGNILERFSAQQFPDLHSELNLSSLELGDSALYFCASSVVDSSYEQYFGPGTRLTVT.

V and J are TRBV27 and TRBJ1-1; D perhaps matches TRBD1 (5 bases). Germline CDR1 reads MNHEY; CDR2 reads SMNVEV (reference sequence). Trimming took 4 bases from V and 0 from J, leaving 9 bases between them. This CDR3 is 14 amino acids long. CDR3 amino acids: CASSWGIMNTEAFF. The CDR3 region has the DNA TGTGCCAGCAGTTGGGGGATCATGAACACTGAAGCTTTCTTT.

This chain connects TRBV30 to TRBJ2-6; perhaps TRBD1 as D (5 bases). The germline gives CDR1 GTSNPN, CDR2 SVGIG (reference sequence). Deletions cut 0 bases from V and 4 bases from J, with 7 bases between. The CDR3 totals 14 residues. CDR3 nucleotides: TGTGCCTGGAGTGTAGGGGTGGGGGCCAACGTCCTGACTTTC. Its translation: CAWSVGVGANVLTF.

The V and J genes are TRBV7-9 and TRBJ2-1; either TRBD1 or TRBD2 may supply D (5 bases each). The CDR3 loop spans 12 amino acids. The V end was cut by 8 bases, the J end by 5 bases, with 10 bases between. Looked up from germline, CDR1 is SEHNR and CDR2 is FQNEAQ (reference sequence). The CDR3 DNA is TGTGCCAGCCGGGACGCCGACAATGAGCAGTTCTTC. Protein: CASRDADNEQFF.

The genes are TRBV15 and TRBJ2-2; possibly TRBD2 for D (6 bases). Trimming left V 6 bases short and J 6 bases short, with 11 bases between. CDR3 length equals 13 residues. In germline, CDR1 is LNHNV, CDR2 YYDKDF (reference sequence). The CDR3 nucleotides read TGTGCCACCAGACTTCCGGGGGCCGGGGAGCTGTTTTTT. This translates into CATRLPGAGELFF.

This clone turned up a few times. The chain couples TRBV18 to TRBJ2-1, with D possibly matching TRBD2 (6 bases). This CDR3 has 12 amino acids. The V end was cut by 1 base, the J end by 8 bases, with 6 bases between. Germline assignment: CDR1 KGHSH and CDR2 LQKENI. The CDR3 bases are TGTGCCAGCTCACCACGGAGGGATGAGCAGTTCTTC. Protein product: CASSPRRDEQFF.